This TCR beta chain was obtained from a study of T cell responses to AZD1222 COVID-19 vaccine. Regarding this clone: What it binds is unknown.

Per germline, CDR1 MDHEN and CDR2 SYDVKM. This CDR3 comprises 15 residues. J lost 1 base, V lost 6 bases, and 5 bases had no gene match. Assay used: immunoSEQ multiplex PCR; TCRdb lists only in-frame clones, some missing. This table lists 150,000 or so clones. General study points: Reportedly, nearly half of unique spike TCRs recognized epitopes outside B.1.351/B.1.1.7 mutations. Repertoires were sampled only after the peak T cell response. Spike-specific TCR breadth and depth grew following two AZD1222 doses. Most donors were white British and more were female, and clonal diversity was possibly underestimated.

Sequencing was carried out using peripheral blood. This clonotype was sampled from an adult in good health. V and J are TRBV28 and TRBJ2-7; 11 bases line up with TRBD2. The CDR3 spells CASSPSGGLSYEQYF. CDR3 bases: TGTGCCAGCAGCCCTAGCGGGGGGTTATCCTACGAGCAGTACTTC.